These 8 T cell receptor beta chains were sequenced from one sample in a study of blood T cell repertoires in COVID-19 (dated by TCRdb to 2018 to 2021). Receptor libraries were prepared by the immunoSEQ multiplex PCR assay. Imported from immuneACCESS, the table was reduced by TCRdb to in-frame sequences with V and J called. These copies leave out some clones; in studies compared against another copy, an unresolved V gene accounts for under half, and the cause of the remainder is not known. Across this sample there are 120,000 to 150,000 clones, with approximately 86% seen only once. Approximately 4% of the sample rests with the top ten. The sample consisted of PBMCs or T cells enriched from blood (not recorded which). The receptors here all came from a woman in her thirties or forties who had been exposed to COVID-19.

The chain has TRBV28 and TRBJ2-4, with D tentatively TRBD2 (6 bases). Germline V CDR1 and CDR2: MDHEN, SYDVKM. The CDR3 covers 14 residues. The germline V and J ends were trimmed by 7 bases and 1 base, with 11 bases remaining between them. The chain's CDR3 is CASMEGGAKNIQYF. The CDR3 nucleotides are TGTGCCAGCATGGAGGGTGGGGCCAAAAACATTCAGTACTTC.

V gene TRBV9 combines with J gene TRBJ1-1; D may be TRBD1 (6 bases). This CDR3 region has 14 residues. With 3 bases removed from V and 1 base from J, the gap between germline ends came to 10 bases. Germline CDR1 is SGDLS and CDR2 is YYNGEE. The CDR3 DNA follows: TGTGCCAGCAGCGCCCAGGGACAGAACACTGAAGCTTTCTTT. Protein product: CASSAQGQNTEAFF. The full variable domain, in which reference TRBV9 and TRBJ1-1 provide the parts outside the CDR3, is DSGVTQTPKHLITATGQRVTLRCSPRSGDLSVYWYQQSLDQGLQFLIQYYNGEERAKGNILERFSAQQFPDLHSELNLSSLELGDSALYFCASSAQGQNTEAFFGQGTRLTVV.

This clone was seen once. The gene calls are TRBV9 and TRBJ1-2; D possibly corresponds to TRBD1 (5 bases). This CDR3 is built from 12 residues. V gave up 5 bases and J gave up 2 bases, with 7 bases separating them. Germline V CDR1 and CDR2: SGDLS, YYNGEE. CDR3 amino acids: CASRQGNYGYTF. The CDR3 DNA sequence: TGTGCCAGCAGGCAGGGCAACTATGGCTACACCTTC. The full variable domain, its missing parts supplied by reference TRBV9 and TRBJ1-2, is DSGVTQTPKHLITATGQRVTLRCSPRSGDLSVYWYQQSLDQGLQFLIQYYNGEERAKGNILERFSAQQFPDLHSELNLSSLELGDSALYFCASRQGNYGYTFGSGTRLTVV.

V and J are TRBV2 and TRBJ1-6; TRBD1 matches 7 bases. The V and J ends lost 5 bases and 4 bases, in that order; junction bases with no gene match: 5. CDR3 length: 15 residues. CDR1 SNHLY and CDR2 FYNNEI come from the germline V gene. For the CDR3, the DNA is TGTGCCAGCAGTTCACAGGACAGGTATAATTCACCCCTCCACTTT. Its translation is CASSSQDRYNSPLHF. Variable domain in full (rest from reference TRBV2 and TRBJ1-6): EPEVTQTPSHQVTQMGQEVILRCVPISNHLYFYWYRQILGQKVEFLVSFYNNEISEKSEIFDDQFSVERPDGSNFTLKIRSTKLEDSAMYFCASSSQDRYNSPLHFGNGTRLTVT.

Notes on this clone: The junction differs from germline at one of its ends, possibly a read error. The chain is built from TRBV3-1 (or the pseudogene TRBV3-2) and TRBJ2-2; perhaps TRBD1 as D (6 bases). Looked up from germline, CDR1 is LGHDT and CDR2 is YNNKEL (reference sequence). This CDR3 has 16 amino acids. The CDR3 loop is CASSKDRLTNTGELFF. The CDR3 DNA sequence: TGTGCCAGCAGCAAAGACAGGCTAACGAACACCGGGGAGCTGTTTTTT.

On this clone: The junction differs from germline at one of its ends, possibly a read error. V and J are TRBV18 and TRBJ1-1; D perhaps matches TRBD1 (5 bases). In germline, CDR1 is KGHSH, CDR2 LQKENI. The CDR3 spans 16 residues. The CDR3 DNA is TGTGCCAGCTTACCACGGACTTGGGACTTGAACACTGAAGCTTTCTTT. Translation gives CASLPRTWDLNTEAFF.

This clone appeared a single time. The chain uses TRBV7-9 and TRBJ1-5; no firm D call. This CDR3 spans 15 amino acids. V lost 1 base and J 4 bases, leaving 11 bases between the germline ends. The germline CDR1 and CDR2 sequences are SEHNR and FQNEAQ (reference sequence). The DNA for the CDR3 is TGTGCCAGCAGCTTAGGTTTCGGGGTGAATCAGCCCCAGCATTTT. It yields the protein CASSLGFGVNQPQHF.

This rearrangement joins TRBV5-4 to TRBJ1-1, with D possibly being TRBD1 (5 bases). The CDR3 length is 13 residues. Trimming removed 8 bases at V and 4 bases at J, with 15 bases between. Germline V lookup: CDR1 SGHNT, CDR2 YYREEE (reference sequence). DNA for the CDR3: TGTGCCAGGGGGAGGGACCGGGGCACTGAAGCTTTCTTT. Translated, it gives CARGRDRGTEAFF.